The 5 T cell receptor beta chains reported below all come from one sample, sequenced in a study of blood T cells in healthy people across ages. The authors ran a second PCR of roughly 6 to 12 cycles using a sample-barcoded 5' primer and a J-beta primer mix. Via MiXCR, TCRdb re-called the 5' RACE reads, giving one row per CDR3 protein. The table lists about 1,500,000 distinct CDR3 sequences, 28% of them singletons. Sequencing used blood. These receptors were collected from a woman between 25 and 40 years old in good health.

This chain connects TRBV3-1 to TRBJ2-1; TRBD2 matches at 7 bases. There are 15 residues in the CDR3. Germline CDR1 and CDR2: LGHDT and YNNKEL (reference sequence). Unmatched junction bases numbered 6, after V lost 5 bases and J lost 2 bases. The CDR3 nucleotides read TGTGCCAGCAGCTCCGGGACTATAGCCTACAATGAGCAGTTCTTC. It encodes CASSSGTIAYNEQFF.

V usage is TRBV29-1 and J usage is TRBJ2-7; TRBD1 agrees at 8 bases. The CDR3 sequence is 13 residues long. The J segment lost 1 base and the V segment lost 5 bases, leaving 4 bases of the junction unmatched. Germline V gene sequence: CDR1 SQVTM, CDR2 ANQGSEA. CDR3 sequence reads: CSVQTGGSYEQYF. CDR3 nucleotide sequence: TGCAGCGTTCAAACAGGGGGATCCTACGAGCAGTACTTC.

The J gene is TRBJ2-7, the V gene TRBV12-3 or TRBV12-4; 10 bases match TRBD2. The CDR3 is made up of 13 amino acids. The junction had 1 base not matched to a gene; V was cut back by 3 bases and J by 5 bases. Here the CDR3 reads CASSFGTSDEQYF. The CDR3 coding sequence is TGTGCCAGCAGTTTCGGGACTAGCGACGAGCAGTACTTC.

This clonotype has only a few counts. The chain recombines TRBV6-5 with TRBJ2-1, with D possibly being TRBD1 or TRBD2 (5 bases each). The CDR3 length is 12 residues. Trimming removed 5 bases from V and 9 bases from J, with 11 bases in between. CDR1 MNHEY and CDR2 SVGAGI come from the germline V gene. The CDR3 spells CASSRAGTEQFF. CDR3 nucleotides: TGTGCCAGCAGTCGAGCAGGGACTGAGCAGTTCTTC.

This clonotype was picked up a small number of times. The V call is TRBV19, the J call TRBJ2-7; the D call may be TRBD1 or TRBD2 (5 bases each). The ends were cut back, 5 bases at V and 2 bases at J, with 19 bases in the middle. CDR1 and CDR2 (germline): LNHDA, SQIVND (reference sequence). This CDR3 spans 16 amino acids. CDR3 region: CASSRTPGRSTYEQYF. CDR3 in DNA: TGTGCCAGTAGTCGTACGCCGGGACGTTCGACCTACGAGCAGTACTTC.